This T cell receptor (beta chain) was identified in a study of blood T cell repertoires in COVID-19. Study summary: Specimens from acute and convalescent COVID-19 originated in the United States, Italy and Spain.

The CDR3 contains 14 residues. The V and J ends lost 2 bases and 8 bases respectively, with 15 bases between them. CDR1 and CDR2 (germline): SNHLY, FYNNEI. Sequenced by immunoSEQ multiplex PCR; TCRdb stores in-frame clones only, minus some. The data hold about 480,000 clones, with 88% observed a single time. Grouping used clinical history reported by participants in a survey and questionnaire. The chain has TRBV2 and TRBJ1-2, with D uncertain. The receptor was derived from a woman aged 40 to 50 who had recovered from COVID-19. The sample taken for sequencing was PBMCs or T cells enriched from blood (not recorded which). The CDR3: CASSELTASRGYTF. The CDR3 bases are TGTGCCAGCAGTGAACTTACCGCTTCGCGAGGCTACACCTTC.